The rows below give T cell receptor beta chains drawn from one sample of a study of yellow fever vaccine responses in identical twins. TCRdb reprocessed the RT-PCR reads via MiXCR and lists one record per CDR3 protein. In the table there are roughly 640 distinct CDR3 sequences, over 75% of which are singletons. Sequencing was performed on T cells from blood (PBMCs), unsorted or a sorted subset (not recorded which), taken before or after yellow fever vaccination (not recorded which). Receptors originate from a female donor who received the yellow fever vaccine. Each CDR3 is given with its conserved first and last residue. D genes are given only for firm matches. Size values are once, few and many counts, or a class for expanded clones, and some rows have none.

abundance: .; d_gene: .; v_gene: TRBV6-4; j_gene: TRBJ1-1; CDR3aa: CASSDGKVAFF; CDR3nt: TGTGCCAGCAGTGACGGGAAAGTGGCTTTCTTT
abundance: .; d_gene: TRBD1; v_gene: TRBV11-3; j_gene: TRBJ2-3; CDR3aa: CASSPRQGQTDTQYF; CDR3nt: TGTGCCAGCAGCCCCAGACAGGGCCAGACAGATACGCAGTATTTT
abundance: .; d_gene: .; v_gene: TRBV9; j_gene: TRBJ2-2; CDR3aa: CASSVVGTGELFF; CDR3nt: TGTGCCAGCAGCGTAGTTGGCACCGGGGAGCTGTTTTTT
abundance: .; d_gene: .; v_gene: TRBV6-5; j_gene: TRBJ1-4; CDR3aa: CASSYSPGEVKLFF; CDR3nt: TGTGCCAGCAGTTACTCCCCAGGGGAGGTAAAACTGTTTTTT
abundance: .; d_gene: .; v_gene: TRBV6-4; j_gene: TRBJ2-7; CDR3aa: CASSDGRGLEQYF; CDR3nt: TGTGCCAGCAGTGACGGCAGGGGTCTCGAGCAGTACTTC
abundance: .; d_gene: .; v_gene: TRBV25-1; j_gene: TRBJ2-6; CDR3aa: CASHPNWGANVLTF; CDR3nt: TGTGCCAGCCACCCCAACTGGGGGGCCAACGTCCTGACTTTC
abundance: .; d_gene: .; v_gene: TRBV11-1; j_gene: TRBJ2-1; CDR3aa: CASSPLGSPSYNEQFF; CDR3nt: TGTGCCAGCAGCCCCCTGGGTAGCCCCTCCTACAATGAGCAGTTCTTC
abundance: .; d_gene: .; v_gene: TRBV15; j_gene: TRBJ1-2; CDR3aa: CATSRPTSLGYTF; CDR3nt: TGTGCCACCAGCAGACCGACTTCCCTTGGCTACACCTTC
abundance: .; d_gene: .; v_gene: TRBV11-1; j_gene: TRBJ2-1; CDR3aa: CASSLVRAGYNEQFF; CDR3nt: TGTGCCAGCAGCTTAGTCCGGGCAGGGTACAATGAGCAGTTCTTC
abundance: .; d_gene: .; v_gene: TRBV20-1; j_gene: TRBJ1-6; CDR3aa: CSARDRQGAHSPLHF; CDR3nt: TGCAGTGCTAGAGATCGCCAGGGAGCGCACTCACCCCTCCACTTT
abundance: .; d_gene: .; v_gene: TRBV30; j_gene: TRBJ2-6; CDR3aa: CATNAGGANVLTF; CDR3nt: TGTGCCACAAACGCAGGAGGGGCCAACGTCCTGACTTTC
abundance: .; d_gene: TRBD2; v_gene: TRBV10-1; j_gene: TRBJ2-1; CDR3aa: CASSGLAGREQFF; CDR3nt: TGCGCCAGCAGCGGACTAGCGGGGAGGGAGCAGTTCTTC
abundance: .; d_gene: .; v_gene: TRBV7-9; j_gene: TRBJ2-3; CDR3aa: CASSPLAQEYTDTQYF; CDR3nt: TGTGCCAGCAGCCCCCTTGCGCAAGAATACACAGATACGCAGTATTTT
abundance: .; d_gene: .; v_gene: TRBV6-1; j_gene: TRBJ1-2; CDR3aa: CASSEEAARFYGYTF; CDR3nt: TGTGCCAGCAGTGAAGAGGCAGCGCGTTTCTATGGCTACACCTTC
abundance: .; d_gene: .; v_gene: TRBV6-2/TRBV6-3; j_gene: TRBJ2-3; CDR3aa: CASSYSKPLGDTQYF; CDR3nt: TGTGCCAGCAGTTACTCGAAACCACTCGGGGATACGCAGTATTTT
abundance: .; d_gene: .; v_gene: TRBV30; j_gene: TRBJ1-6; CDR3aa: CAWSVQSLNSPLHF; CDR3nt: TGTGCCTGGAGTGTACAAAGTCTTAATTCACCCCTCCACTTT
abundance: .; d_gene: .; v_gene: TRBV7-2; j_gene: TRBJ1-5; CDR3aa: CASSLAGSRSNQPQHF; CDR3nt: TGTGCCAGCAGCTTAGCAGGGAGTCGAAGCAATCAGCCCCAGCATTTT
abundance: .; d_gene: .; v_gene: TRBV3-1; j_gene: TRBJ2-3; CDR3aa: CASSQGQAPDTQYF; CDR3nt: TGTGCCAGCAGCCAAGGTCAAGCCCCAGATACGCAGTATTTT
abundance: .; d_gene: .; v_gene: TRBV15; j_gene: TRBJ1-2; CDR3aa: CATSRVGAHGYTF; CDR3nt: TGTGCCACCAGCAGAGTGGGGGCCCATGGCTACACCTTC
abundance: once; d_gene: .; v_gene: TRBV29-1; j_gene: TRBJ2-5; CDR3aa: CSVELGQETQYF; CDR3nt: TGCAGCGTTGAGCTAGGGCAAGAGACCCAGTACTTC
abundance: .; d_gene: .; v_gene: TRBV11-2; j_gene: TRBJ2-1; CDR3aa: CASSLGSRPGSPSEQFF; CDR3nt: TGTGCCAGCAGCTTAGGAAGTAGACCTGGGTCCCCGAGTGAGCAGTTCTTC
abundance: .; d_gene: .; v_gene: TRBV6-2/TRBV6-3; j_gene: TRBJ1-4; CDR3aa: CASSYGGLSNEKLFF; CDR3nt: TGTGCCAGCAGTTACGGGGGACTATCTAATGAAAAACTGTTTTTT
abundance: .; d_gene: .; v_gene: TRBV6-1; j_gene: TRBJ1-4; CDR3aa: CASKTTWDEKLFF; CDR3nt: TGTGCCAGTAAGACCACCTGGGATGAAAAACTGTTTTTT
abundance: .; d_gene: .; v_gene: TRBV7-2; j_gene: TRBJ2-3; CDR3aa: CASSLASTDTQYF; CDR3nt: TGTGCCAGCAGCTTAGCCAGCACAGATACGCAGTATTTT
abundance: .; d_gene: .; v_gene: TRBV11-1; j_gene: TRBJ2-5; CDR3aa: CASSLAETQYF; CDR3nt: TGTGCCAGCAGCTTAGCAGAGACCCAGTACTTC
abundance: .; d_gene: .; v_gene: TRBV9; j_gene: TRBJ2-3; CDR3aa: CASSASTDTQYF; CDR3nt: TGTGCCAGCAGCGCTAGCACAGATACGCAGTATTTT
abundance: .; d_gene: .; v_gene: TRBV30; j_gene: TRBJ1-5; CDR3aa: CAWSLDSYQPQHF; CDR3nt: TGTGCCTGGAGTCTGGACAGCTATCAGCCCCAGCATTTT
abundance: .; d_gene: .; v_gene: TRBV7-2; j_gene: TRBJ2-7; CDR3aa: CASSLASSYEQYF; CDR3nt: TGTGCCAGCAGCTTAGCGAGCTCCTACGAGCAGTACTTC
abundance: .; d_gene: TRBD2; v_gene: TRBV7-9; j_gene: TRBJ2-1; CDR3aa: CASSLLAGGNEQFF; CDR3nt: TGTGCCAGCAGCTTACTAGCGGGAGGGAATGAGCAGTTCTTC
abundance: .; d_gene: .; v_gene: TRBV11-1; j_gene: TRBJ2-1; CDR3aa: CASSFGQGNYNEQFF; CDR3nt: TGTGCCAGCAGCTTCGGCCAGGGGAACTACAATGAGCAGTTCTTC
abundance: .; d_gene: TRBD2; v_gene: TRBV3-1; j_gene: TRBJ2-1; CDR3aa: CASSDLGTSGFDEQFF; CDR3nt: TGTGCCAGCAGCGATTTGGGGACTAGCGGGTTTGATGAGCAGTTCTTC
abundance: .; d_gene: .; v_gene: TRBV20-1; j_gene: TRBJ1-3; CDR3aa: CSARDRTGPGNTIYF; CDR3nt: TGCAGTGCTAGAGATCGAACAGGGCCCGGAAACACCATATATTTT
abundance: .; d_gene: .; v_gene: TRBV20-1; j_gene: TRBJ1-2; CDR3aa: CSGTAVNYGYTF; CDR3nt: TGCAGTGGGACGGCTGTTAACTATGGCTACACCTTC
abundance: .; d_gene: .; v_gene: TRBV20-1; j_gene: TRBJ1-5; CDR3aa: CSARDRMGNQPQHF; CDR3nt: TGCAGTGCTAGAGATAGGATGGGCAATCAGCCCCAGCATTTT
abundance: .; d_gene: TRBD2; v_gene: TRBV19; j_gene: TRBJ2-3; CDR3aa: CLGGASTDTQYF; CDR3nt: TGTCTCGGGGGGGCTAGCACAGATACGCAGTATTTT
abundance: .; d_gene: TRBD2; v_gene: TRBV11-3; j_gene: TRBJ2-4; CDR3aa: CASSLDTSGIQYF; CDR3nt: TGTGCCAGCAGCTTAGATACTAGCGGCATTCAGTACTTC
abundance: .; d_gene: TRBD2; v_gene: TRBV24-1; j_gene: TRBJ2-3; CDR3aa: CATSDFTSGFSTDTQYF; CDR3nt: TGTGCCACCAGTGATTTTACTAGCGGGTTTAGCACAGATACGCAGTATTTT
abundance: .; d_gene: .; v_gene: TRBV9; j_gene: TRBJ2-2; CDR3aa: CASSEGGTGRFGELFF; CDR3nt: TGTGCCAGCAGCGAGGGGGGGACAGGACGGTTCGGGGAGCTGTTTTTT
abundance: .; d_gene: .; v_gene: TRBV29-1; j_gene: TRBJ2-7; CDR3aa: CSVGTSDTSSYEQYF; CDR3nt: TGCAGCGTTGGGACCTCCGACACGTCGTCCTACGAGCAGTACTTC
abundance: .; d_gene: TRBD2; v_gene: TRBV3-1; j_gene: TRBJ2-1; CDR3aa: CASSQVGGRAFNEQFF; CDR3nt: TGTGCCAGCAGCCAAGTGGGCGGGAGGGCCTTCAATGAGCAGTTCTTC
abundance: once; d_gene: TRBD1; v_gene: TRBV7-6; j_gene: TRBJ1-1; CDR3aa: CASSPGQVVEAFF; CDR3nt: TGTGCCAGCAGCCCCGGACAGGTGGTTGAAGCTTTCTTT
abundance: .; d_gene: .; v_gene: TRBV6-1; j_gene: TRBJ1-2; CDR3aa: CASRAGMGYGYTF; CDR3nt: TGTGCCAGCAGGGCGGGGATGGGCTATGGCTACACCTTC
abundance: .; d_gene: TRBD1; v_gene: TRBV12-3/TRBV12-4; j_gene: TRBJ1-5; CDR3aa: CASRPGTGGAILQPQHF; CDR3nt: TGTGCCAGCAGACCCGGGACAGGGGGCGCGATTCTCCAGCCCCAGCATTTT
abundance: .; d_gene: .; v_gene: TRBV27; j_gene: TRBJ2-3; CDR3aa: CASSSLQESTDTQYF; CDR3nt: TGTGCCAGCAGTTCCTTACAGGAGTCCACAGATACGCAGTATTTT
abundance: .; d_gene: TRBD2; v_gene: TRBV18; j_gene: TRBJ2-7; CDR3aa: CASSRDRAGSYEQYF; CDR3nt: TGTGCCAGCTCCCGCGACCGAGCGGGGTCCTACGAGCAGTACTTC
abundance: few; d_gene: .; v_gene: TRBV11-3; j_gene: TRBJ2-1; CDR3aa: CASSPQGNEQFF; CDR3nt: TGTGCCAGCAGCCCCCAAGGTAACGAGCAGTTCTTC
abundance: .; d_gene: .; v_gene: TRBV4-1; j_gene: TRBJ1-2; CDR3aa: CASSRPGTSYGYTF; CDR3nt: TGCGCCAGCAGCCGACCCGGGACAAGCTATGGCTACACCTTC
abundance: few; d_gene: .; v_gene: TRBV4-1; j_gene: TRBJ1-2; CDR3aa: CASSQRGHRPYGYTF; CDR3nt: TGCGCCAGCAGCCAGAGGGGACACCGTCCCTATGGCTACACCTTC
abundance: .; d_gene: .; v_gene: TRBV7-6; j_gene: TRBJ1-1; CDR3aa: CASSFGVRNTEAFF; CDR3nt: TGTGCCAGCAGCTTCGGTGTGCGGAACACTGAAGCTTTCTTT
abundance: .; d_gene: TRBD1; v_gene: TRBV29-1; j_gene: TRBJ2-3; CDR3aa: CSADEGQSSNTQYF; CDR3nt: TGCAGCGCCGACGAGGGACAGTCCTCAAATACGCAGTATTTT
abundance: .; d_gene: .; v_gene: TRBV6-1; j_gene: TRBJ2-7; CDR3aa: CASTSGAASEQYF; CDR3nt: TGTGCCAGCACCTCGGGGGCGGCCTCCGAGCAGTACTTC
abundance: .; d_gene: .; v_gene: TRBV7-3; j_gene: TRBJ1-2; CDR3aa: CASSPAANYGYTF; CDR3nt: TGTGCCAGCAGCCCCGCCGCTAACTATGGCTACACCTTC
abundance: .; d_gene: .; v_gene: TRBV11-2; j_gene: TRBJ1-4; CDR3aa: CASSLVAGNEKLFF; CDR3nt: TGTGCCAGCAGCTTAGTTGCAGGGAATGAAAAACTGTTTTTT
abundance: once; d_gene: TRBD1; v_gene: TRBV10-3; j_gene: TRBJ1-2; CDR3aa: CAISEPKQGVRGYTF; CDR3nt: TGTGCCATCAGTGAGCCCAAACAGGGGGTACGGGGCTACACCTTC
abundance: .; d_gene: .; v_gene: TRBV10-3; j_gene: TRBJ1-2; CDR3aa: CAISDWRGDGYTF; CDR3nt: TGTGCCATCAGTGATTGGAGGGGTGATGGCTACACCTTC